Sequencing of this TCR beta chain was carried out in a study of healthy donors' naive CD4 and CD8 T cells (dated by TCRdb to the mid-2010s). For the wider study: Donors were chosen to span three age groups (20-25, 40-50 and 60-70 years, several each), with mean age roughly 44 and half female. The TCR alpha libraries followed the same workflow as the beta chain, except for a newly designed primer set that covered all functional IMGT alpha gene variants. The study sequenced rearranged TCR alpha and beta chains from naive CD4+ and CD8+ T cells to test how TCR variation relates to lineage commitment. Peripheral blood mononuclear cells were obtained from some 20 unrelated, healthy individuals. Donors were HLA-typed by sequencing at HLA-A, -B, -C, -DRB1, -DQB1 and -DPB1 using the SBTexcellerator protocol, an ABI3130xl analyzer and SBTengine software. On the study overall, not on this receptor specifically: Possible repertoire bias arising from homeostatic proliferation of naive T cells was not directly addressed. Taken together, V genes, J genes and CDR3 charge appeared to account for around 12% of the variance in CD4/CD8 propensity, mostly acting in an additive way. Reportedly, most V and J gene segments showed bias between naive CD4+ and CD8+ cells, and this bias held consistently across donors regardless of HLA genotype. Because alpha and beta chains were sequenced in bulk and could not be paired, combined chain effects were not evaluated. In both chains, CD4+ lineage was associated with a positively charged CDR3, and CD8+ lineage was associated with a negatively charged CDR3.

From the germline V gene (reference sequence), CDR1 is LNHDA and CDR2 is SQIVND. The CDR3 covers 12 residues, taking in both the cysteine and the phenylalanine. This entry keeps only the CDR3 DNA: 36 bases, framed from base 1. Trimming costs V 7 bases and J 7 bases, and their ends lie 10 bases apart. The reads were generated on a 454 GS FLX Titanium. A previously published linear amplification protocol was used to build TCR libraries from about 540 ng of total RNA. Sequencing was carried out on the Roche/454 Genome Sequencer using Titanium chemistry. The authors' analysis ran thus. From 4 or 5 of the healthy donors, a total of under 90,000 rearranged TCR alpha transcripts were sequenced. Duplicate transcripts were dropped, and unique TCR clonotypes were identified by the CDR3 junction according to IMGT nomenclature. Logistic regression in R 2.13.0 modeled CD4 versus CD8 status as a function of V and J genes, with adjustment for donor effects and Bonferroni correction for multiple testing. TCRdb handled the public reads itself, with Q25 trimming in fastp and clone calling in MiXCR, and kept productive beta chains. Records with the same CDR3 protein are collapsed into one entry carrying the most frequent genes and DNA. The authors' filters were not applied to this entry. This sample is represented by 200,000 or so distinct CDR3 sequences; about 70% of them were singletons. Approximately 2.5% of the sample lies in the top ten.

Cells with a CD4+CD8-CD45RO-CD45RA+ profile were isolated by FACS and defined as naive CD4+ T cells, and those with a CD8+CD4-CD45RA+CD27bright profile were defined as naive CD8+ T cells. Antibodies against CD4 (RPA-T4), CD8 (SK1), CD27 (O323), CD45RA (HI100) and CD45RO (UCHL1) were used for sorting. Points on this clonotype: Its antigen target is currently unknown. Nothing much larger sits one base from this clone, and base qualities are not available.

This TCR was sampled from a pool of human donors in good health; the sample pools cells from several healthy donors. Sequencing input: naive CD4+ and CD8+ T cells sorted from blood, pooled from several donors. Taken with the paper, the label for cell subset or site translates to: FACS-sorted naive CD4+ (CD45RO-CD45RA+) and naive CD8+ (CD45RA+CD27bright) T cells. The rearranged chain carries TRBV19 and TRBJ1-4, with the D gene uncertain. The DNA sequence follows: TGTGCCAGTATGGAGGGTAGTGAAAAACTGTTTTTT. Translated, this is CASMEGSEKLFF.